The 19 T cell receptor beta chains listed next were all sequenced from one sample in a study of cytomegalovirus exposure and HLA in healthy donors. With 60 Vbeta and 13 Jbeta primers, the PCR was carried out. This table comes from immunoSEQ multiplex PCR, and its TCRdb copy is limited to in-frame clones, with some not included. The data hold over 150,000 clones, with roughly 83% observed a single time. Source material: PBMCs. The receptor set was obtained from a boy under 10 years old in good health and CMV-seronegative.

This sequence joins TRBV2 and TRBJ2-5; 8 bases map to TRBD1. The V gene end was trimmed by 8 bases and the J gene end by 0 bases; junction bases not matched to a gene: 8. The CDR3 has 15 residues. Germline lookup yields CDR1 SNHLY and CDR2 FYNNEI. CDR3 bases: TGTGCCAGCGTCGAGGACAGGGCGAACCAAGAGACCCAGTACTTC. It specifies CASVEDRANQETQYF.

V and J are TRBV9 and TRBJ2-1; weak D call: TRBD2 (5 bases). From germline, CDR1 is SGDLS and CDR2 YYNGEE. The length of the CDR3 is 14 residues. Trimming removed 4 bases from V and 6 bases from J, with 14 bases in between. The CDR3 sequence: CASSLGNGLNEQFF. The CDR3 DNA follows: TGTGCCAGCAGCCTCGGGAACGGACTCAATGAGCAGTTCTTC.

The genes are TRBV27 and TRBJ1-4; D is ambiguous. Germline V gene lookup returns CDR1 MNHEY and CDR2 SMNVEV (reference sequence). The CDR3 extends over 13 amino acids. Between the trimmed V and J ends, which lost 6 bases and 3 bases, there was a span of 8 bases. The CDR3 DNA sequence: TGTGCCAGCAGGCGGGGTTCTAATGAAAAACTGTTTTTT. Its translation is CASRRGSNEKLFF.

The gene calls are TRBV29-1 and TRBJ2-3, with 8 bases lining up with TRBD2. The CDR3 has 14 residues. The V gene's germline CDR1 is SQVTM and CDR2 ANQGSEA. The V segment lost 3 bases and the J segment 2 bases; nucleotides outside the gene matches: 4. The CDR3 is CSVESGSTTDTQYF. The CDR3, as DNA: TGCAGCGTTGAGAGCGGGAGTACCACAGATACGCAGTATTTT.

The chain has TRBV7-8 and TRBJ2-5; D is uncertain. Germline V gene data show CDR1 as SGHVS and CDR2 as FQNEAQ. V lost 1 base to trimming and J lost 0 bases, with 12 bases between them. The CDR3 is 16 residues long. CDR3 in DNA: TGTGCCAGCAGCTTAGACGGCTCTAGTAACCAAGAGACCCAGTACTTC. Translated: CASSLDGSSNQETQYF.

The rearrangement uses TRBV5-1 and TRBJ1-1, with 12 bases aligning to TRBD1. Trimming removed 4 bases from V and 5 bases from J; junction bases left unmatched: 9. The CDR3 has 16 residues. The germline V gene has CDR1 SGHRS and CDR2 YFSETQ. Here the CDR3 reads CASSPKGTGGRTEAFF. In DNA form, the CDR3 reads TGCGCCAGCAGCCCCAAGGGGACAGGGGGCCGGACTGAAGCTTTCTTT. Combining the CDR3 with reference TRBV5-1 and TRBJ1-1 gives the whole variable domain KAGVTQTPRYLIKTRGQQVTLSCSPISGHRSVSWYQQTPGQGLQFLFEYFSETQRNKGNFPGRFSGRQFSNSRSEMNVSTLELGDSALYLCASSPKGTGGRTEAFFGQGTRLTVV.

The rearrangement links TRBV7-9 to TRBJ2-1; weak D call: TRBD2 (6 bases). V was pared by 5 bases and J by 9 bases, with 17 bases between. The CDR3 consists of 14 residues. Looked up from germline, CDR1 is SEHNR and CDR2 is FQNEAQ (reference sequence). The CDR3 loop is CASSPTHGSSEQFF. In DNA form, the CDR3 reads TGTGCCAGCAGCCCCACCCACGGGAGTTCTGAGCAGTTCTTC.

The count of this clone is one. This chain joins TRBV4-2 and TRBJ2-7; 7 positions agree with TRBD2. The CDR3 consists of 16 residues. CDR1 is LGHNA, CDR2 YNFKEQ, per germline. V dropped 2 bases and J dropped 2; count of bases not matched to a gene: 9. The chain's CDR3 is CASSQSLSGGTYEQYF. CDR3 nucleotide sequence: TGTGCCAGCAGCCAATCTCTCTCGGGAGGCACCTACGAGCAGTACTTC.

J is TRBJ2-2 and V is TRBV9; 7 bases agree with TRBD2. The CDR3 contains 15 residues. CDR1 and CDR2 from the germline V gene are SGDLS and YYNGEE. With 2 bases clipped from V and 6 bases from J, the junction kept 7 bases outside the gene matches. The CDR3 DNA sequence: TGTGCCAGCAGCGTGAATCCGGGGAGGGCCGGGGAGCTGTTTTTT. Translation gives CASSVNPGRAGELFF.

The genes are TRBV29-1 and TRBJ2-1, with 10 bases that match TRBD2. The CDR3 sequence is 15 residues long. CDR1 is SQVTM, CDR2 ANQGSEA, per germline. J gave up 3 bases and V 4 bases, and 6 bases lay outside the gene matches. CDR3 in amino acids: CSVAEASGSYNEQFF. In DNA form, the CDR3 reads TGCAGCGTTGCAGAGGCTAGCGGGAGCTACAATGAGCAGTTCTTC.

The V and J genes are TRBV4-2 and TRBJ2-7; 9 bases agree with TRBD2. V gave up 0 bases and J gave up 5 bases; unmatched junction bases: 8. The germline V gene has CDR1 LGHNA and CDR2 YNFKEQ. CDR3 length: 16 residues. The CDR3 DNA is TGTGCCAGCAGCCAAGATGGGGCTAGCGGGAAGGACGAGCAGTACTTC. Residues: CASSQDGASGKDEQYF.

The rearrangement joins TRBV19 to TRBJ1-2; 12 bases fit TRBD1. This CDR3 comprises 17 residues. The V gene end was trimmed by 5 bases and the J gene end by 2 bases; junction bases not matched to a gene: 9. Germline V gives CDR1 LNHDA, CDR2 SQIVND (reference sequence). CDR3 nucleotides: TGTGCCAGTAGTCTCCCCGGGACAGGGGGCAGGAACTATGGCTACACCTTC. As protein: CASSLPGTGGRNYGYTF. The whole variable domain, remainder taken from reference TRBV19 and TRBJ1-2, is DGGITQSPKYLFRKEGQNVTLSCEQNLNHDAMYWYRQDPGQGLRLIYYSQIVNDFQKGDIAEGYSVSREKKESFPLTVTSAQKNPTAFYLCASSLPGTGGRNYGYTFGSGTRLTVV.

The chain joins TRBV5-4 to TRBJ1-4; no reliable D call. V shed 3 bases and J shed 7 bases, with 16 bases lying between them. Germline V gene lookup returns CDR1 SGHNT and CDR2 YYREEE (reference sequence). CDR3 size: 15 residues. The CDR3 nucleotides are TGTGCCAGCAGCTCGACCCCTTTGGGGAGTGAAAAACTGTTTTTT. Encoded protein: CASSSTPLGSEKLFF. Filled out from reference TRBV5-4 and TRBJ1-4, the complete variable domain reads ETGVTQSPTHLIKTRGQQVTLRCSSQSGHNTVSWYQQALGQGPQFIFQYYREEENGRGNFPPRFSGLQFPNYSSELNVNALELDDSALYLCASSSTPLGSEKLFFGSGTQLSVL.

The table lists this clone with a count of one. The chain carries TRBV29-1 and TRBJ1-1; D is unresolved. V was cut by 3 bases and J by 1 base, with 6 bases left in between. The CDR3 sequence is 12 residues long. CDR1 and CDR2 from the germline V gene are SQVTM and ANQGSEA. CDR3 nucleotides: TGCAGCGTTGACCACAGGAACACTGAAGCTTTCTTT. Translation gives CSVDHRNTEAFF.

The chain links TRBV6-5 to TRBJ1-1; 9 bases agree with TRBD1. Trimming at V came to 2 bases and at J to 4 bases, leaving 5 bases not matched to a gene. Germline loops: CDR1 MNHEY, CDR2 SVGAGI. This CDR3 is built from 15 residues. The CDR3 sequence: CASSYGDRETTEAFF. The DNA for the CDR3 is TGTGCCAGCAGTTACGGGGACAGGGAGACCACTGAAGCTTTCTTT.

The rearrangement joins TRBV9 to TRBJ1-2, with D possibly matching TRBD1 (6 bases). V lost 0 bases, J lost 0 bases, and 24 bases lay in between. The CDR3 loop spans 20 amino acids. Per germline, CDR1 SGDLS and CDR2 YYNGEE. CDR3 coding DNA: TGTGCCAGCAGCGTAGACCCATCCCGGCTAAAAGGACAGACTAACTATGGCTACACCTTC. Translating it yields CASSVDPSRLKGQTNYGYTF.

The chain uses TRBV5-1 and TRBJ2-1, with 13 bases matching TRBD2. CDR1 is SGHRS and CDR2 is YFSETQ in the germline V gene. The CDR3 is 16 amino acids. V lost 0 bases and J lost 6; bases outside the gene matches: 3. CDR3 sequence: CASSLGTSGRGNEQFF. The DNA of the CDR3 is TGCGCCAGCAGCTTGGGGACTAGCGGGAGAGGCAATGAGCAGTTCTTC. The variable domain in full, completed from reference TRBV5-1 and TRBJ2-1, reads KAGVTQTPRYLIKTRGQQVTLSCSPISGHRSVSWYQQTPGQGLQFLFEYFSETQRNKGNFPGRFSGRQFSNSRSEMNVSTLELGDSALYLCASSLGTSGRGNEQFFGPGTRLTVL.

The chain employs TRBV7-2 and TRBJ2-3; perhaps TRBD1 as D (6 bases). CDR1 is SGHTA, CDR2 FQGNSA, per germline. This CDR3 region has 16 residues. Trimming stripped 5 bases from V and 4 bases from J, with 19 bases between. The CDR3 DNA follows: TGTGCCAGCAGCCCACGACAGGTCGGCATAGCAGATACGCAGTATTTT. Amino acid sequence: CASSPRQVGIADTQYF.

The chain has TRBV5-1 and TRBJ2-7, with TRBD1 matching over 8 bases. The CDR3 consists of 14 residues. CDR1 and CDR2 (germline): SGHRS, YFSETQ. The V and J ends lost 0 bases and 6 bases, in that order; junction bases with no gene match: 5. The CDR3 nucleotides read TGCGCCAGCAGCTTGGCCTCAGGGGGCGTCGAGCAGTACTTC. This encodes CASSLASGGVEQYF.